The 11 T cell receptor beta chains below were found in one sample sequenced in a study of shared clonotypes between healthy human individuals. Here immunoSEQ multiplex PCR was the method, and the copy in TCRdb shows in-frame clones only, minus some. In the table there are around 1,100,000 clones, around three quarters of which are singletons. Input material: memory CD4+ T cells from PBMCs. Subset meaning: CD45RA-negative fraction. These TCRs come from a man younger than 35 in good health. Some clones in this sample may be carry-over from other donors' samples.

The CDR3, as DNA: TGTGCCAGCAGTTTCCGGGACCCTGGGGCCAACGTCCTGACTTTC. Amino acid sequence: CASSFRDPGANVLTF. V is TRBV28 and J is TRBJ2-6, with D perhaps being TRBD1 or TRBD2 (5 bases each). V was clipped by 3 bases and J by 2 bases, with 8 bases between them. This CDR3 contains 15 residues. Germline-derived CDR1 and CDR2 are MDHEN and SYDVKM.

The chain has TRBV9 and TRBJ2-7; tentatively, D is TRBD2 (6 bases). The germline V gene encodes CDR1 SGDLS and CDR2 YYNGEE. Trimming took off 4 bases at V and 4 bases at J, with 18 bases between the two ends. This CDR3 spans 15 amino acids. CDR3 region: CASSPQGRAGYEQYF. CDR3 DNA sequence: TGTGCCAGCAGCCCACAAGGTCGTGCGGGGTACGAGCAGTACTTC.

This clone is a singleton in its sample. CDR3 in DNA: TGCAGCGTTGAAGATCGGGGGGATGGCTACACCTTC. Protein sequence: CSVEDRGDGYTF. The chain joins TRBV29-1 to TRBJ1-2; D perhaps matches TRBD1 (5 bases). The CDR3 is made up of 12 amino acids. Looked up from germline, CDR1 is SQVTM and CDR2 is ANQGSEA. Trimming took 0 bases from V and 6 from J, leaving 8 bases between them.

The genes are TRBV28 and TRBJ2-2; a possible D gene is TRBD1 (5 bases). Germline V gives CDR1 MDHEN, CDR2 SYDVKM. V dropped 4 bases and J dropped 3 bases, with 12 bases sitting between them. The CDR3 consists of 15 residues. The CDR3 DNA reads as TGTGCCAGCAGTTCCCTAGGGGTCTACACCGGGGAGCTGTTTTTT. Residues: CASSSLGVYTGELFF.

The chain has TRBV5-4 and TRBJ2-7, with D possibly matching TRBD2 (6 bases). Germline loops: CDR1 SGHNT, CDR2 YYREEE (reference sequence). V was clipped by 4 bases and J by 3 bases, with 14 bases between them. CDR3 length: 14 amino acids. The CDR3 here is CASSPTAGNYEQYF. The CDR3 DNA reads TGTGCCAGCAGCCCGACGGCGGGGAACTACGAGCAGTACTTC.

The chain employs TRBV28 and TRBJ2-1; the D gene is possibly TRBD1 (5 bases). In germline, CDR1 is MDHEN, CDR2 SYDVKM. This CDR3 has 15 amino acids. With 6 bases removed from V and 0 bases from J, the gap between germline ends came to 12 bases. The CDR3 reads CASSLTGISYNEQFF. The CDR3 nucleotides are TGTGCCAGCAGCCTAACAGGTATCTCCTACAATGAGCAGTTCTTC.

This rearrangement joins TRBV19 to TRBJ2-7; the D gene is possibly TRBD2 (5 bases). V was clipped by 3 bases and J by 4 bases, with 19 bases between them. CDR1 and CDR2 from the germline V gene are LNHDA and SQIVND (reference sequence). CDR3 size: 16 residues. CDR3 protein: CASSISAGVRSYEQYF. The DNA of the CDR3 is TGTGCCAGTAGTATCTCGGCGGGCGTAAGGAGTTACGAGCAGTACTTC.

This chain links TRBV9 with TRBJ2-1; TRBD2 agrees at 8 bases. After removal of 0 bases from V and 7 bases from J, the junction contained 9 bases not matched to a gene. The CDR3 is made up of 16 amino acids. Germline CDR1 reads SGDLS; CDR2 reads YYNGEE. CDR3 amino acids: CASSVVPLAGVNEQFF. The CDR3 bases are TGTGCCAGCAGCGTAGTACCTCTAGCGGGTGTTAATGAGCAGTTCTTC.

The V and J genes are TRBV9 and TRBJ1-3; D is possibly TRBD1 (5 bases). The CDR3 consists of 17 residues. V was cut by 3 bases and J by 0 bases, with 16 bases left in between. Germline CDR1 reads SGDLS; CDR2 reads YYNGEE. For the CDR3, the DNA is TGTGCCAGCAGCGCCGGGTTGGGGGAAAGCTCTGGAAACACCATATATTTT. This translates into CASSAGLGESSGNTIYF.

The chain is built from TRBV19 and TRBJ2-3, with D possibly called TRBD1 or TRBD2 (5 bases each). The V gene's germline CDR1 is LNHDA and CDR2 SQIVND (reference sequence). The V gene lost 2 bases and the J gene lost 2 bases, with 11 bases spanning the gap. CDR3 length: 15 amino acids. The CDR3 region is CASSISPGPTDTQYF. Here the CDR3 DNA reads TGTGCCAGTAGTATATCCCCGGGACCCACAGATACGCAGTATTTT.

The chain uses TRBV7-9 and TRBJ2-1, with D perhaps matching TRBD2 (6 bases). V lost 0 bases, J lost 4 bases, and 16 bases lay in between. Per the germline V gene, CDR1 is SEHNR and CDR2 is FQNEAQ (reference sequence). The CDR3 covers 17 residues. CDR3 in DNA: TGTGCCAGCAGCTTAGCGCGGGGCTCCTATACATACAATGAGCAGTTCTTC. This translates into CASSLARGSYTYNEQFF.